The 27 T cell receptor beta chains below all came from one sample that was sequenced in a study of shared clonotypes between healthy human individuals (dated by TCRdb to 2020 to 2022). The library was built by means of the immunoSEQ multiplex PCR assay. Imported from immuneACCESS, the table was reduced by TCRdb to in-frame sequences with V and J called. These copies leave out some clones; in studies compared against another copy, an unresolved V gene accounts for under half, and the cause of the remainder is not known. Here the sample has hundreds of thousands of clones; about 74% occur a single time. About 1.7% of the sample lies in the top ten. Sequences were obtained from memory CD4+ T cells sorted from blood. The meaning of the sample's cell subset or site label: CD45RA-negative fraction. The receptor source for this set is a woman aged 25 to 39 in good health.

This clone was detected once. The J gene is TRBJ2-1, the V gene TRBV19, with 11 nucleotides matching TRBD2. The CDR3 spans 15 residues. With V trimmed by 7 bases and J by 8 bases, 10 bases remained unmatched. CDR1 is LNHDA, CDR2 SQIVND, per germline (reference sequence). In DNA, the CDR3 is TGTGCCAGTACCACGTTAGCGGGAGGGCCCTATGAGCAGTTCTTC. This translates into CASTTLAGGPYEQFF.

This chain joins TRBV4-1 and TRBJ2-2; the match to TRBD1 covers 7 bases. V gave up 4 bases and J gave up 1 base; unmatched junction bases: 3. This CDR3 comprises 15 residues. The germline CDR1 and CDR2 sequences are MGHRA and YSYEKL. CDR3 amino acids: CASSRGQKNTGELFF. CDR3 nucleotides: TGCGCCAGCAGCCGGGGACAGAAGAACACCGGGGAGCTGTTTTTT.

Turning to this clone: Within the sample, other DNA sequences also encode this same CDR3. This chain links TRBV5-1 with TRBJ2-1; D is possibly TRBD1 or TRBD2 (5 bases each). The CDR3 runs to 14 residues. Germline V lookup: CDR1 SGHRS, CDR2 YFSETQ. With 3 bases removed from V and 4 bases from J, the gap between germline ends came to 11 bases. CDR3: CASSSGTLYNEQFF. The CDR3 nucleotides are TGCGCCAGCAGCTCCGGGACGCTTTACAATGAGCAGTTCTTC.

CDR3 in amino acids: CASSYAGALGEQYF. CDR3 DNA sequence: TGTGCCAGCAGTTACGCCGGGGCCTTGGGGGAGCAGTACTTC. V and J are TRBV6-6 and TRBJ2-7; D tentatively reads TRBD1 or TRBD2 (5 bases each). The CDR3 is made up of 14 amino acids. V gave up 2 bases and J gave up 7 bases, with 15 bases separating them. From germline, CDR1 is MNHNY and CDR2 SVGAGI (reference sequence).

This clone was seen a handful of times. The chain joins TRBV5-8 to TRBJ1-5; D is unresolved. The germline gives CDR1 SGHTS, CDR2 YDEGEE. Trimming pared 2 bases from V and 12 bases from J, leaving 9 bases between. This CDR3 spans 11 amino acids. The CDR3 nucleotides are TGTGCCAGCAGCTTTGACAACAGCCAGCATTTT. Translation gives CASSFDNSQHF.

This clone has a handful of counts. The chain couples TRBV12-1 to TRBJ1-1. TRBV12-1 is a recognized pseudogene. The CDR3 consists of 15 residues. CDR3 nucleotides: TGTGCCCCCAGAACGGAAACGACGACGAACACTGAAGCTTTCTTT. It encodes CAPRTETTTNTEAFF.

The chain uses TRBV27 and TRBJ2-7; no definite D call. Trimming left V 4 bases short and J 3 bases short, with 7 bases between. This CDR3 region has 12 residues. Germline V gives CDR1 MNHEY, CDR2 SMNVEV (reference sequence). CDR3 region: CASSSKHYEQYF. As DNA, the CDR3 is TGTGCCAGCAGTTCCAAGCACTACGAGCAGTACTTC.

This chain joins TRBV15 and TRBJ2-1, with 15 bases identical to TRBD2. The CDR3 runs 17 residues. Trimming took 3 bases from V and 9 from J; bases not matched to a gene: 9. Germline-derived CDR1 and CDR2 are LNHNV and YYDKDF (reference sequence). The CDR3 sequence is CATSSPGTSGRIGEQFF. DNA of the CDR3: TGTGCCACCAGCAGCCCAGGGACTAGCGGGAGGATAGGTGAGCAGTTCTTC.

CDR3 in amino acids: CASSLRGQGSGYGYTF. In nucleotides, the CDR3 is TGTGCCAGCAGCTTACGGGGACAGGGAAGTGGCTATGGCTACACCTTC. The rearrangement uses TRBV7-2 and TRBJ1-2, with 9 bases that match TRBD1. J lost 4 bases, V lost 2 bases, and 8 bases had no gene match. This CDR3 is built from 16 residues. Germline loops: CDR1 SGHTA, CDR2 FQGNSA.

This clone was recorded once. The rearrangement links TRBV5-1 to TRBJ2-3; 8 positions agree with TRBD2. This CDR3 is built from 13 residues. Germline V gives CDR1 SGHRS, CDR2 YFSETQ. V lost 5 bases and J lost 1; bases outside the gene matches: 0. CDR3 nucleotides: TGCGCCAGCAGACTAGCGGGCACAGATACGCAGTATTTT. Its translation: CASRLAGTDTQYF.

The chain joins TRBV2 to TRBJ2-2; 8 bases are shared with TRBD1. The CDR3 is made up of 16 amino acids. V gave up 6 bases and J gave up 5 bases; unmatched junction bases: 11. Germline V gene lookup returns CDR1 SNHLY and CDR2 FYNNEI. The CDR3 region is CASRSPRQGTTGELFF. In DNA form, the CDR3 reads TGTGCCAGCAGGTCCCCCAGACAGGGGACGACCGGGGAGCTGTTTTTT.

This chain connects TRBV6-6 to TRBJ2-7; the match to TRBD2 covers 8 bases. Per the germline V gene, CDR1 is MNHNY and CDR2 is SVGAGI (reference sequence). With V trimmed by 0 bases and J by 7 bases, 8 bases remained unmatched. The CDR3 is 15 amino acids. CDR3: CASSYSTGRASEQYF. The CDR3 coding sequence is TGTGCCAGCAGTTACTCGACCGGGAGGGCCTCTGAGCAGTACTTC.

This clone has more than one count but fewer than ten. V is TRBV6-6 and J is TRBJ1-1; D is uncertain. The CDR3 spans 11 residues. Germline V gene lookup returns CDR1 MNHNY and CDR2 SVGAGI (reference sequence). V was shortened by 4 bases and J by 6 bases, with 6 bases between the two germline ends. The CDR3 nucleotides are TGTGCCAGCAGTTCCGGGGCTGAAGCTTTCTTT. Translated, it gives CASSSGAEAFF.

The J gene is TRBJ2-7, the V gene TRBV5-8, with 7 bases identical to TRBD1. This CDR3 is 13 amino acids long. Looked up from germline, CDR1 is SGHTS and CDR2 is YDEGEE. The junction had 8 bases not matched to a gene; V was cut back by 4 bases and J by 7 bases. This chain's CDR3 is CASSLRQGGEQYF. The CDR3 DNA sequence: TGTGCCAGCAGCCTGCGACAGGGCGGAGAGCAGTACTTC.

This clone was counted only a few times. This chain uses TRBV25-1 with TRBJ2-1; 10 bases match TRBD1. V lost 1 base, J lost 3 bases, and 9 bases stayed unmatched. The CDR3 consists of 18 residues. Germline-derived CDR1 and CDR2 are MGHDK and SYGVNS. The CDR3 nucleotides read TGTGCCAGCAGTGAATTCGATCCCGGGACAGGGGTCTACAATGAGCAGTTCTTC. Protein product: CASSEFDPGTGVYNEQFF.

CDR3 protein: CASSARWDSQQYF. The CDR3 DNA follows: TGTGCCAGCAGCGCCCGTTGGGACAGCCAGCAGTACTTC. V usage is TRBV14 and J usage is TRBJ2-7; 7 nucleotides line up with TRBD1. Germline V lookup: CDR1 SGHDN, CDR2 FVKESK. This CDR3 spans 13 amino acids. The ends lost 5 bases at V and 8 bases at J; junction bases unmatched: 9.

Comment on this clone: This sample includes further DNA sequences coding for the same CDR3. CDR3 nucleotide sequence: TGTGCCAGTAGTATGGGTGGCAGCACAGATACGCAGTATTTT. Residues: CASSMGGSTDTQYF. The rearrangement links TRBV19 to TRBJ2-3; no clear D gene. This CDR3 is built from 14 residues. The germline V gene has CDR1 LNHDA and CDR2 SQIVND (reference sequence). Trimming removed 3 bases at V and 0 bases at J, with 7 bases between.

The rearrangement joins TRBV14 to TRBJ1-5; TRBD1 agrees at 9 bases. J lost 7 bases, V lost 1 base, and 23 bases had no gene match. From germline, CDR1 is SGHDN and CDR2 FVKESK. The CDR3 covers 21 residues. CDR3 in amino acids: CASSQGWVGRIQGAHRQPQHF. CDR3 DNA sequence: TGTGCCAGCAGCCAAGGATGGGTCGGTAGGATACAGGGGGCGCATCGGCAGCCCCAGCATTTT.

This clone was detected a few times. This chain connects TRBV20-1 to TRBJ2-1, with unresolved D. The CDR3 runs to 11 residues. CDR1 DFQATT and CDR2 SNEGSKA come from the germline V gene (reference sequence). Trimming took off 1 base at V and 9 bases at J, with 7 bases between the two ends. The CDR3 loop reads CSARVVGEQFF. CDR3 nucleotide sequence: TGCAGTGCTAGAGTGGTGGGTGAGCAGTTCTTC.

V usage is TRBV4-1 and J usage is TRBJ2-3, with D possibly matching TRBD2 (5 bases). The CDR3 is made up of 15 amino acids. Trimming took off 6 bases at V and 2 bases at J, with 15 bases between the two ends. Germline CDR1 and CDR2: MGHRA and YSYEKL. As DNA, the CDR3 is TGCGCCAGCAGGGACGGAGGACTTATCACAGATACGCAGTATTTT. This codes for CASRDGGLITDTQYF.

The CDR3 spells CASSLGDGKRGRTQYF. The CDR3 region has the DNA TGTGCCAGCAGCTTAGGGGACGGCAAAAGGGGTAGGACCCAGTACTTC. V usage is TRBV11-2 and J usage is TRBJ2-5; the D call may be TRBD1 or TRBD2 (5 bases each). The CDR3 extends over 16 amino acids. Trimming cost V 1 base and J 7 bases, with 19 bases left between them. Germline CDR1 reads SGHAT; CDR2 reads FQNNGV.

This clone came up once. The rearrangement links TRBV19 to TRBJ1-2, with D perhaps TRBD1 (6 bases). This CDR3 contains 13 residues. CDR1 is LNHDA and CDR2 is SQIVND in the germline V gene (reference sequence). Trimming left V 7 bases short and J 2 bases short, with 11 bases between. The CDR3 reads CASNQGGNYGYTF. CDR3 sequence (DNA): TGTGCCAGTAACCAAGGGGGGAACTATGGCTACACCTTC.

The chain carries TRBV27 and TRBJ2-1; D perhaps matches TRBD2 (5 bases). This CDR3 is 15 amino acids long. The germline gives CDR1 MNHEY, CDR2 SMNVEV (reference sequence). Trimming pared 4 bases from V and 0 bases from J, leaving 10 bases between. CDR3 protein: CASSSSLSSYNEQFF. The DNA for the CDR3 is TGTGCCAGCAGTTCTAGCTTGAGCTCCTACAATGAGCAGTTCTTC.

This chain joins TRBV30 and TRBJ2-2; the match to TRBD2 covers 7 bases. The CDR3 has 13 amino acids. Per the germline V gene, CDR1 is GTSNPN and CDR2 is SVGIG (reference sequence). V lost 3 bases, J lost 6 bases, and 4 bases stayed unmatched. The CDR3 loop reads CAWSGLVAGELFF. The DNA of the CDR3 is TGTGCCTGGAGCGGACTAGTCGCCGGGGAGCTGTTTTTT.

Here the CDR3 reads CASSLGSITDTQYF. The CDR3 DNA sequence: TGTGCCAGCAGCTTGGGTAGCATAACAGATACGCAGTATTTT. The chain carries TRBV5-6 and TRBJ2-3, with D hard to call. This CDR3 spans 14 amino acids. V was clipped by 0 bases and J by 3 bases, with 8 bases between them. CDR1 and CDR2 from the germline V gene are SGHDT and YYEEEE.

V gene TRBV14 combines with J gene TRBJ2-1; D unresolved. Trimming took 5 bases from V and 2 from J, leaving 4 bases between them. Germline-derived CDR1 and CDR2 are SGHDN and FVKESK. CDR3 size: 12 residues. The CDR3 nucleotides read TGTGCCAGCAGCAACACCTACAATGAGCAGTTCTTC. It is translated as CASSNTYNEQFF.

The genes are TRBV28 and TRBJ1-4, with 8 bases lining up with TRBD1. CDR1 is MDHEN and CDR2 is SYDVKM in the germline V gene. The J segment lost 7 bases and the V segment lost 6 bases, leaving 7 bases of the junction unmatched. The CDR3 sequence is 14 residues long. In DNA form, the CDR3 reads TGTGCCAGCAGAGGCCAGGGGGCGAGTGAAAAACTGTTTTTT. Translating it yields CASRGQGASEKLFF. The full variable domain, completed using reference TRBV28 and TRBJ1-4, is DVKVTQSSRYLVKRTGEKVFLECVQDMDHENMFWYRQDPGLGLRLIYFSYDVKMKEKGDIPEGYSVSREKKERFSLILESASTNQTSMYLCASRGQGASEKLFFGSGTQLSVL.